This T cell receptor (beta chain) was observed in a study of beta chain features in type 1 diabetes. Expressed TCRB transcripts were sequenced after all isolated RNA was converted to cDNA. Assay used: immunoSEQ multiplex PCR; TCRdb lists only in-frame clones, some missing. The table includes 300,000 or so clones, approximately 8% detected once. This clone was seen many times. Deletions cut 4 bases from V and 4 bases from J, with 15 bases between. Germline assignment: CDR1 SGHNT and CDR2 YYREEE (reference sequence). CDR3 length: 14 amino acids. This chain connects TRBV5-4 to TRBJ2-7; D ambiguous. Sequencing was performed on central memory CD4+ T cells from blood. The TCR comes from a woman between 18 and 29 years old in good health. CDR3 amino acids: CASSVAQNSYEQYF. The CDR3, as DNA: TGTGCCAGCAGCGTAGCTCAAAACAGTTACGAGCAGTACTTC.